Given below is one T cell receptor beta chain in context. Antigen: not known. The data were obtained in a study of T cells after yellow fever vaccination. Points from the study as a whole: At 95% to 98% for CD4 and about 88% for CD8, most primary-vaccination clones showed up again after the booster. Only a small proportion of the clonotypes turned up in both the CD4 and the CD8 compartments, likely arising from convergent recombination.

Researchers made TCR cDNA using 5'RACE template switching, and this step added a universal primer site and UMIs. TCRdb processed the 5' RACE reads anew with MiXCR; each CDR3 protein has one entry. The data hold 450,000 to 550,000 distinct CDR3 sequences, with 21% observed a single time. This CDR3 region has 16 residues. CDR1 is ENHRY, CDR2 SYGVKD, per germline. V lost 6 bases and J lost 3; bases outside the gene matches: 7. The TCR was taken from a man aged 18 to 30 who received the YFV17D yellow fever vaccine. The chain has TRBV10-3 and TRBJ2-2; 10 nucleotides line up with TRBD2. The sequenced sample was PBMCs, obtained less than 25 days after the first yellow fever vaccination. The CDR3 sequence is CAIRESGGADTGELFF. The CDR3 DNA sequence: TGTGCCATCAGGGAGAGCGGGGGGGCCGACACCGGGGAGCTGTTTTTT.